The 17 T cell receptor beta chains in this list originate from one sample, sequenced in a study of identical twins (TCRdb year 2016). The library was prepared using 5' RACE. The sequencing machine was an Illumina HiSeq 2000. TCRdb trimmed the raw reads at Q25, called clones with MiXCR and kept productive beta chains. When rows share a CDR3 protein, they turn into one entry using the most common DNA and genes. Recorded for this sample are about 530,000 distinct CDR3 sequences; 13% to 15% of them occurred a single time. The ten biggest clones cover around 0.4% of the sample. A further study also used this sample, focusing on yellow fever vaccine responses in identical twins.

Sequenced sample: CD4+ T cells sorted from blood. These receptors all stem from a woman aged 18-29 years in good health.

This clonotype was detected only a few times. CDR3 amino acids: CASSVPPHTGELFF. As DNA, the CDR3 is TGTGCCAGCAGCGTCCCCCCTCATACCGGGGAGCTGTTTTTT. V and J are TRBV7-9 and TRBJ2-2; no clear D. CDR1 SEHNR and CDR2 FQNEAQ come from the germline V gene (reference sequence). The CDR3 is 14 residues long. Trimming left V 5 bases short and J 5 bases short, with 12 bases between.

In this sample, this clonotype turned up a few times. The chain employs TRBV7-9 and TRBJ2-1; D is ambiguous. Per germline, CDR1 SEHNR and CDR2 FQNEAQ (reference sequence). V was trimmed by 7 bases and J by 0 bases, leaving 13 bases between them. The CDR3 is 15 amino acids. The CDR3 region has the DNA TGTGCCAGCACCCCCGGAGCTACCTCCTACAATGAGCAGTTCTTC. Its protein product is CASTPGATSYNEQFF.

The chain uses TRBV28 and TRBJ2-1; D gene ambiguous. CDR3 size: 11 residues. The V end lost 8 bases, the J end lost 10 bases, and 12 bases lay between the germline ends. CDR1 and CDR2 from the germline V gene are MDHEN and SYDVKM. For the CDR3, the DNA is TGTGCCAGCCGATCTAGTGGGGAGCAGTTCTTC. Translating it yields CASRSSGEQFF.

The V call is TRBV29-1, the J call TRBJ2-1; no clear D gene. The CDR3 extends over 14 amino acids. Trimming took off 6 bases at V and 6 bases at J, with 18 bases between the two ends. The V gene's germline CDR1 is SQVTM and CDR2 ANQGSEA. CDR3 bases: TGCAGCGTCGCCCCTCCCACGACTGGCAATGAGCAGTTCTTC. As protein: CSVAPPTTGNEQFF.

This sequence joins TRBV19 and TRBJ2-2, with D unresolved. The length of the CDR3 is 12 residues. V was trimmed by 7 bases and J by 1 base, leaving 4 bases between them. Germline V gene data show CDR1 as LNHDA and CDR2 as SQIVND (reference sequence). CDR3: CASMKNTGELFF. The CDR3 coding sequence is TGTGCCAGTATGAAGAACACCGGGGAGCTGTTTTTT.

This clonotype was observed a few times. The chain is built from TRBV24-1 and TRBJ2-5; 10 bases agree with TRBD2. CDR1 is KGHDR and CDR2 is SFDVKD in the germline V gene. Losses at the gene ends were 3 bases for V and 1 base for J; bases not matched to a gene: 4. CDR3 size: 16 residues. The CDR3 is CATSDPSGGIQETQYF. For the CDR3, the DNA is TGTGCCACCAGTGATCCTAGCGGGGGAATCCAAGAGACCCAGTACTTC.

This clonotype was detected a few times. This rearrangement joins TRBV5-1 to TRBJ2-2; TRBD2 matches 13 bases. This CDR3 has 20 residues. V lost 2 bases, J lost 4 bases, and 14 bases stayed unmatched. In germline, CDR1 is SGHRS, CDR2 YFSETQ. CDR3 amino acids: CASSLDRRTSGSFGTGELFF. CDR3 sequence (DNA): TGCGCCAGCAGCTTAGACCGGAGGACTAGCGGGAGCTTTGGCACCGGGGAGCTGTTTTTT.

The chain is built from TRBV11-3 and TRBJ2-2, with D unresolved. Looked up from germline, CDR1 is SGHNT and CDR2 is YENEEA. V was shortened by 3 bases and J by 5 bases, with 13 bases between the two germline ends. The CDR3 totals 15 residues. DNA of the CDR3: TGTGCCAGCAGCTTGCTTGAAACATTTACCGGGGAGCTGTTTTTT. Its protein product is CASSLLETFTGELFF. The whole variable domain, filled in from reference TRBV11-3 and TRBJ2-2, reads EAGVVQSPRYKIIEKKQPVAFWCNPISGHNTLYWYLQNLGQGPELLIRYENEEAVDDSQLPKDRFSAERLKGVDSTLKIQPAELGDSAVYLCASSLLETFTGELFFGEGSRLTVL.

The CDR3 nucleotides are TGCGCCAGCAGCCAAGAACGGGGAATCGGGGCCAACGTCCTGACTTTC. It yields the protein CASSQERGIGANVLTF. The V and J genes are TRBV4-1 and TRBJ2-6; perhaps TRBD2 as D (5 bases). The V gene lost 0 bases and the J gene lost 4 bases, with 10 bases spanning the gap. CDR1 is MGHRA, CDR2 YSYEKL, per germline. CDR3 length equals 16 residues.

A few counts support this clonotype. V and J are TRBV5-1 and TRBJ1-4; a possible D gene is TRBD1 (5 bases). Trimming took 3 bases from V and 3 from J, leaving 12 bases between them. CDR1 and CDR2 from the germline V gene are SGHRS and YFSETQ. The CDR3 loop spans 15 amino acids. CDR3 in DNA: TGCGCCAGCAGCTCGCAGGGAGTGGCTAATGAAAAACTGTTTTTT. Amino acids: CASSSQGVANEKLFF.

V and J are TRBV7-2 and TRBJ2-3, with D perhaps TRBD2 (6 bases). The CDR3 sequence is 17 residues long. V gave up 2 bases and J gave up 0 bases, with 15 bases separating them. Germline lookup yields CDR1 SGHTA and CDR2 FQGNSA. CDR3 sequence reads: CASSLQASATSTDTQYF. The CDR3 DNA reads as TGTGCCAGCAGCTTACAGGCTAGCGCTACTAGCACAGATACGCAGTATTTT.

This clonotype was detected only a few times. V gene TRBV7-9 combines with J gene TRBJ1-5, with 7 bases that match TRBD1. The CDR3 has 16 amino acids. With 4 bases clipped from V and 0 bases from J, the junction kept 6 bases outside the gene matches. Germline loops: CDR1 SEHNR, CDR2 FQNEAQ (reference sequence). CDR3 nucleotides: TGTGCCAGCAGCTATCAGACAGGGTTTAGCAATCAGCCCCAGCATTTT. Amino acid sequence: CASSYQTGFSNQPQHF.

The chain's CDR3 is CASSSHLTGVNTEAFF. The CDR3 DNA follows: TGCGCCAGCAGCTCCCACCTGACAGGGGTGAACACTGAAGCTTTCTTT. The chain recombines TRBV5-1 with TRBJ1-1; TRBD1 matches at 8 bases. V lost 3 bases, J lost 0 bases, and 7 bases stayed unmatched. CDR1 and CDR2 (germline): SGHRS, YFSETQ. The CDR3 consists of 16 residues.

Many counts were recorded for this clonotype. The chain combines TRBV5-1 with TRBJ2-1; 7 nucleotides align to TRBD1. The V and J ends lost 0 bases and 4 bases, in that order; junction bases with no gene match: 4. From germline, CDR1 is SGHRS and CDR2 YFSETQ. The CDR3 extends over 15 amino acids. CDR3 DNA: TGCGCCAGCAGCTTGGAGGGGGCGCCGTACAATGAGCAGTTCTTC. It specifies CASSLEGAPYNEQFF.

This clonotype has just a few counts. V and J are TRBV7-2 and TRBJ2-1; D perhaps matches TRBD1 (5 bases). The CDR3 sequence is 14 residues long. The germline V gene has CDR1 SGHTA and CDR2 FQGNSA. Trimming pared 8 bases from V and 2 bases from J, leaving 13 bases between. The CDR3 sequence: CASQGANPYNEQFF. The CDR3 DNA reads TGTGCCAGCCAAGGGGCTAACCCCTACAATGAGCAGTTCTTC.

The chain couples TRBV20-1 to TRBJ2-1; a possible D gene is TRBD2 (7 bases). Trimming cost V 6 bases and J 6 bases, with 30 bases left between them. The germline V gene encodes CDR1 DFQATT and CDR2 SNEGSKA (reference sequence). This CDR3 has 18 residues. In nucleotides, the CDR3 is TGCAGTGCCGCGTCCCTGGGTTTGGGCGGGAGAGGGGGCAATGAGCAGTTCTTC. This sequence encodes CSAASLGLGGRGGNEQFF.

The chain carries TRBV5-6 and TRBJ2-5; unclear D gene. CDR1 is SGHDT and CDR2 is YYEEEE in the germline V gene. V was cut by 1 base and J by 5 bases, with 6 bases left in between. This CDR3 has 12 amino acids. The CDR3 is CASSLSLETQYF. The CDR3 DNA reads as TGTGCCAGCAGCTTGAGTCTTGAGACCCAGTACTTC. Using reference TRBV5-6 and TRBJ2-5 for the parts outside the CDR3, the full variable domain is DAGVTQSPTHLIKTRGQQVTLRCSPKSGHDTVSWYQQALGQGPQFIFQYYEEEERQRGNFPDRFSGHQFPNYSSELNVNALLLGDSALYLCASSLSLETQYFGPGTRLLVL.